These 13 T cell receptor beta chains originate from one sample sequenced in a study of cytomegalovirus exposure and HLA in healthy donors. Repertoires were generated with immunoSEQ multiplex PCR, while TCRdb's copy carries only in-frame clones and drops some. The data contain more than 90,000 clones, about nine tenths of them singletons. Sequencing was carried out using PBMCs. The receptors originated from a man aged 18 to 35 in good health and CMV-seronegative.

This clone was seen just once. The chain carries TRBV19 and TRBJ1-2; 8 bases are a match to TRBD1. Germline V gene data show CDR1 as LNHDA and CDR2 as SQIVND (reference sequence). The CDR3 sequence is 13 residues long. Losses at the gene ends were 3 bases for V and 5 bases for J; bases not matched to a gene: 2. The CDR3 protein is CASSIRTGYGYTF. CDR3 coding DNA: TGTGCCAGTAGTATTCGGACAGGGTATGGCTACACCTTC.

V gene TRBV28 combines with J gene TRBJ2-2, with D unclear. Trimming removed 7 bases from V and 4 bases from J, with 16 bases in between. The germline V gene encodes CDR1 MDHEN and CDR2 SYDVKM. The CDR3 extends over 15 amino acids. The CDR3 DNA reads TGTGCCAGCAAACCGGAAACAGTCGGCACCGGGGAGCTGTTTTTT. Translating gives CASKPETVGTGELFF.

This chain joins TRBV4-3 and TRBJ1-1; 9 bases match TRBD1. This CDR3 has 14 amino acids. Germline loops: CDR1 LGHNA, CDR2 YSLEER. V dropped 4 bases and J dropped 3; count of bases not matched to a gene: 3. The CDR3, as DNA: TGCGCCAGCAGCCGAAGACAGGGGGACACTGAAGCTTTCTTT. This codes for CASSRRQGDTEAFF.

The CDR3 DNA reads as TGTGCCATCAGTGAGTCCGGTTTCAGCGGGAGCTCCTACAATGAGCAGTTCTTC. Amino acids: CAISESGFSGSSYNEQFF. The chain has TRBV10-3 and TRBJ2-1; 8 positions agree with TRBD2. This CDR3 comprises 18 residues. The V segment lost 0 bases and the J segment 0 bases; nucleotides outside the gene matches: 7. The germline gives CDR1 ENHRY, CDR2 SYGVKD.

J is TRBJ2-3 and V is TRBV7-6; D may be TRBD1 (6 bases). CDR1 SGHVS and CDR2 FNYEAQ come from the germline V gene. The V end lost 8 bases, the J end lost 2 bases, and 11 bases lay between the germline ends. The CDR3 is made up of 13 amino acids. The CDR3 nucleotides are TGTGCCAGCCGGGACACTTCCACAGATACGCAGTATTTT. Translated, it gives CASRDTSTDTQYF.

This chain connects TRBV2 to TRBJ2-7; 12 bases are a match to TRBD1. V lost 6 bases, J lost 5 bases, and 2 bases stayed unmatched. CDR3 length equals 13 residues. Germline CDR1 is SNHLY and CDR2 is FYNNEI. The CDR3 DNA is TGTGCCAGCAGGGGACAGGGGGCGAACGAGCAGTACTTC. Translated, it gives CASRGQGANEQYF.

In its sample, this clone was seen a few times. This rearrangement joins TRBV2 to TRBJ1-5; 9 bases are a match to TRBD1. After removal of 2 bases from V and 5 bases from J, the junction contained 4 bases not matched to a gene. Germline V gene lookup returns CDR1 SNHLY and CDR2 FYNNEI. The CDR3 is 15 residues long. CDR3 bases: TGTGCCAGCAGTGAACAACAGGGGGCTTATCAGCCCCAGCATTTT. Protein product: CASSEQQGAYQPQHF.

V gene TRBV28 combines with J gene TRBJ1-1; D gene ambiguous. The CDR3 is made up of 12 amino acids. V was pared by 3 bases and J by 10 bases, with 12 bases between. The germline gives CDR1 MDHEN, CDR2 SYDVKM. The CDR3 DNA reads TGTGCCAGCAGTTTGACGGGAACCGTAGCTTTCTTT. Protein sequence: CASSLTGTVAFF.

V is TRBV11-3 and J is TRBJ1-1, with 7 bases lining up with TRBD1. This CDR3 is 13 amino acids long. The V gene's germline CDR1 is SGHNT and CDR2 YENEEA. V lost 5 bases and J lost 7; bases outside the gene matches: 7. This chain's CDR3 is CASSRWTGLEAFF. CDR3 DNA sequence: TGTGCCAGCAGCCGTTGGACAGGACTTGAAGCTTTCTTT.

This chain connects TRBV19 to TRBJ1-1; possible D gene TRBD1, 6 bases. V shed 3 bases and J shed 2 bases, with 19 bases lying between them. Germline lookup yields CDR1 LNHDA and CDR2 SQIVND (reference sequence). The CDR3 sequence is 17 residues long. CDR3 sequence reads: CASSMVFRDKFNTEAFF. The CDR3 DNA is TGTGCCAGTAGTATGGTTTTTAGGGACAAGTTTAACACTGAAGCTTTCTTT.

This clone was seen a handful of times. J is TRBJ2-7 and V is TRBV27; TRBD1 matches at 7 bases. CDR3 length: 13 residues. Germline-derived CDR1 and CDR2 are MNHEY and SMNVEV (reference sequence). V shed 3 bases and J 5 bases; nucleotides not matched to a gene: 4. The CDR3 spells CASSLTGLHEQYF. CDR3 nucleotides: TGTGCCAGCAGTTTGACAGGGTTGCACGAGCAGTACTTC.

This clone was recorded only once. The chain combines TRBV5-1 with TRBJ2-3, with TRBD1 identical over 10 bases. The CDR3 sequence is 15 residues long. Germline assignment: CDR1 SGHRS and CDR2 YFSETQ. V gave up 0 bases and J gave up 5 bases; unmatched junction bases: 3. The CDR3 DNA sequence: TGCGCCAGCAGCTTGGGGCGGACAGGGGGAGATACGCAGTATTTT. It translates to CASSLGRTGGDTQYF.

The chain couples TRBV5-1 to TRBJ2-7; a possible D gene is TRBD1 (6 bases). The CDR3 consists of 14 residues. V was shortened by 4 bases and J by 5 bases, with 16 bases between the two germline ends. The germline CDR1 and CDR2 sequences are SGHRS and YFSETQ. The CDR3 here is CASSRTDSADEQYF. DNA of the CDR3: TGCGCCAGCAGCCGAACGGACAGTGCGGACGAGCAGTACTTC.